This T cell receptor beta chain was sequenced during a study of radiation and T cells in renal cell carcinoma. As to time point: blood 4 weeks post-SBRT, at nephrectomy. The treatment here: 15 Gy SBRT to primary tumor, nephrectomy 4 weeks later. There are a few counts of this clone. This table comes from immunoSEQ multiplex PCR, and its TCRdb copy is limited to in-frame clones, with some not included. In the table there are approximately 92,000 clones, 85% of which are singletons. V was pared by 3 bases and J by 6 bases, with 15 bases between. This CDR3 has 14 amino acids. CDR1 is SGDLS and CDR2 is YYNGEE in the germline V gene.

The chain joins TRBV9 to TRBJ1-2; D may be TRBD1 (5 bases). Sequencing used blood, obtained from a patient whose treatment included radiotherapy and nephrectomy. The receptor comes from a man over 45 with renal cell carcinoma. In DNA, the CDR3 is TGTGCCAGCAGCGAAGATACAGGATTTAATGGCTACACCTTC. The encoded protein is CASSEDTGFNGYTF.